This T cell receptor (beta chain) was identified in a study of T cells in Graves' hyperthyroidism and ophthalmopathy. Amplified TCR beta CDR3 regions derived from RNA transcripts. The HTBI primer set was used in a first-round RT-PCR of the TCR CDR3. Via MiXCR, TCRdb re-called the multiplex PCR reads, giving one row per CDR3 protein. The sample carries about 350,000 distinct CDR3 sequences, 17% recorded once. When hyperthyroidism was first diagnosed, the blood sample was taken, preceding any ophthalmopathy symptoms. This TCR was recovered from a woman younger than 45 with Graves' hyperthyroidism that later progressed to Graves' ophthalmopathy. The sequenced sample was blood.

The CDR3 DNA is TGTGCCAGCAGTGAATGGGCCCCTGGCGATACGCAGTATTTT. It translates to CASSEWAPGDTQYF. V usage is TRBV2 and J usage is TRBJ2-3; unclear D gene. The CDR3 totals 14 residues. CDR1 is SNHLY, CDR2 FYNNEI, per germline. The ends were cut back, 2 bases at V and 6 bases at J, with 12 bases in the middle.